The clone carrying this TCR beta chain was picked up a small number of times. TCRdb re-derived calls from the 5' RACE reads in MiXCR, one entry per CDR3 protein. The repertoire holds approximately 300,000 distinct CDR3 sequences, with around a sixth as singletons. The CDR3 is made up of 14 amino acids. Trimming cost V 0 bases and J 4 bases, with 8 bases left between them. CDR1 and CDR2 (germline): MNHEY, SVGAGI. These data come from a study of T-cell memory formation after mild COVID-19. Sequencing used PBMCs or a T cell subset sorted from them (not recorded which). The TCR originated in a man aged 18 to 30 who had mild COVID-19 (a few samples of this study predate the infection). Cell type and time point are not known. This chain links TRBV6-5 with TRBJ2-3; possible D gene TRBD1, 5 bases. The CDR3 sequence is CASSYSTVADTQYF. CDR3 coding DNA: TGTGCCAGCAGTTACTCGACAGTTGCAGATACGCAGTATTTT.